The clone carrying this T cell receptor (beta chain) was counted only a few times. V lost 6 bases and J 2 bases, leaving 11 bases between the germline ends. The germline gives CDR1 MNHEY, CDR2 SMNVEV (reference sequence). This CDR3 is built from 13 residues. This sample was included in a study of blood T cell repertoires in COVID-19. Background on the study: Spain, Italy and the United States supplied samples that represented acute and convalescent COVID-19.

Methods used by the authors: Amplification of reference gene primers was used by the study to estimate nucleated cell counts. The method was immunoSEQ multiplex PCR; TCRdb's version includes in-frame clones alone and lacks a portion of them. Clone size and the V and J calls come from that table; the DNA yielded D and trimming. The sample has nearly 25,000 clones; approximately 90% are singletons. This receptor was obtained from a man in his 70s with acute or convalescent COVID-19. The chain employs TRBV27 and TRBJ2-7, with D tentatively TRBD1 (6 bases). The sequenced sample was peripheral blood. The CDR3 reads CASRMTGAYEQYF. Here the CDR3 DNA reads TGTGCCAGCAGGATGACAGGCGCCTACGAGCAGTACTTC.